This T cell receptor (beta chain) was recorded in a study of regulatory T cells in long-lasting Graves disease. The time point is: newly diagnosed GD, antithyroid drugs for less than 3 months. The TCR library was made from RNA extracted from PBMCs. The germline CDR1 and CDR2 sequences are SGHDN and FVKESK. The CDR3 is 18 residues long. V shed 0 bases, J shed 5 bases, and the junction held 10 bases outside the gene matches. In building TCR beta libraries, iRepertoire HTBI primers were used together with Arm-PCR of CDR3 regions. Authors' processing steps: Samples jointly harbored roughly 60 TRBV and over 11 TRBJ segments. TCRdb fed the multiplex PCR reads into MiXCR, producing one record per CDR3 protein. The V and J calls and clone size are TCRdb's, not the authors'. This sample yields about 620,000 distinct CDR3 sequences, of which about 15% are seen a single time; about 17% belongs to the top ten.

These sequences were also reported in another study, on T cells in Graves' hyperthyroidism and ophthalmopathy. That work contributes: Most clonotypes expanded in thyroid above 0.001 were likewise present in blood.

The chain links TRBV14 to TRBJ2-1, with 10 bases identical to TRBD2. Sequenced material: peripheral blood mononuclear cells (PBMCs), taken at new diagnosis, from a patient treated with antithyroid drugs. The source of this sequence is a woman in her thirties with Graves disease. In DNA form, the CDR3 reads TGTGCCAGCAGCCAAGATCGGGCTAGCGGGAGATGGGACAATGAGCAGTTCTTC. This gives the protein CASSQDRASGRWDNEQFF.